Following are 9 T cell receptor beta chains from one sample sequenced in a study of blood T cells in healthy people across ages. Then a second PCR, running about 6 to 12 cycles, was carried out with a sample-barcoded 5' primer and a J-beta primer mix. TCRdb reprocessed the 5' RACE reads with MiXCR, giving one entry per CDR3 protein. The sample shows about 930,000 distinct CDR3 sequences, about 27% of them seen only once. This sample was shared with a second study, whose subject was T cells of mothers and their children.

Sequenced input: blood. All receptors come from a woman aged 40-49 years in good health.

V usage is TRBV9 and J usage is TRBJ1-2; 9 nucleotides line up with TRBD1. Trimming cost V 7 bases and J 6 bases; bases outside gene matches: 10. The CDR3 is 14 residues long. Germline V CDR1 and CDR2: SGDLS, YYNGEE. CDR3 bases: TGTGCCAGCCTACGTACTGGGACAGGGCATGGCTACACCTTC. Its protein product is CASLRTGTGHGYTF.

This clonotype was seen ten or more times. The genes are TRBV7-2 and TRBJ2-1, with a tentative D call TRBD2 (5 bases). Germline CDR1 and CDR2: SGHTA and FQGNSA. The CDR3 is 11 residues long. V was cut by 5 bases and J by 13 bases, with 12 bases left in between. This CDR3 is CASSLAGDQFF. The CDR3 bases are TGTGCCAGCAGCCTTGCCGGGGATCAGTTCTTC.

A few counts support this clonotype. The V and J genes are TRBV7-2 and TRBJ1-5, with D possibly matching TRBD1 (6 bases). The CDR3 extends over 16 amino acids. Trimming removed 5 bases from V and 1 base from J, with 15 bases in between. From germline, CDR1 is SGHTA and CDR2 FQGNSA. The CDR3 DNA is TGTGCCAGCAGCCTAGAGACAGGCCGGAGCAATCAGCCCCAGCATTTT. It specifies CASSLETGRSNQPQHF.

This clonotype was counted many times. The J gene is TRBJ1-1, the V gene TRBV6-5, with D perhaps matching TRBD1 (5 bases). This CDR3 spans 11 amino acids. V was trimmed by 8 bases and J by 10 bases, leaving 14 bases between them. CDR1 and CDR2 from the germline V gene are MNHEY and SVGAGI. The CDR3 sequence: CASLGVSAAFF. DNA of the CDR3: TGTGCCAGCCTGGGGGTTTCGGCAGCTTTCTTT.

Ten or more counts support this clonotype. The CDR3 loop is CASKPGRRQETQYF. CDR3 DNA sequence: TGTGCCAGTAAACCGGGACGGAGACAAGAGACCCAGTACTTC. The rearrangement joins TRBV21-1 to TRBJ2-5; the D call in the table, TRBD1, was not verified against the DNA. TRBV21-1 is a pseudogene segment. The CDR3 runs to 14 residues.

This clonotype was seen ten or more times. The chain links TRBV7-2 to TRBJ2-3; the D gene is possibly TRBD1 (6 bases). There are 15 residues in the CDR3. CDR1 SGHTA and CDR2 FQGNSA come from the germline V gene. Trimming cost V 6 bases and J 1 base, with 14 bases left between them. As DNA, the CDR3 is TGTGCCAGCAGGCAGGGGTTAGTGGGCACAGATACGCAGTATTTT. Translating gives CASRQGLVGTDTQYF. Variable domain in full (rest from reference TRBV7-2 and TRBJ2-3): GAGVSQSPSNKVTEKGKDVELRCDPISGHTALYWYRQSLGQGLEFLIYFQGNSAPDKSGLPSDRFSAERTGGSVSTLTIQRTQQEDSAVYLCASRQGLVGTDTQYFGPGTRLTVL.

With regard to this clonotype: One base away lies a much larger clone, so this may be a sequencing read error. The chain joins TRBV5-1 to TRBJ2-7; D call uncertain. Per the germline V gene, CDR1 is SGHRS and CDR2 is YFSETQ. V shed 4 bases and J shed 5 bases, with 13 bases lying between them. The CDR3 runs 13 residues. In DNA form, the CDR3 reads TGCGCCAGCAGCGCCGGAACATGGGACGAGCAGTACTTC. It encodes CASSAGTWDEQYF. Looking up the rest from reference TRBV5-1 and TRBJ2-7 gives the full variable domain: KAGVTQTPRYLIKTRGQQVTLSCSPISGHRSVSWYQQTPGQGLQFLFEYFSETQRNKGNFPGRFSGRQFSNSRSEMNVSTLELGDSALYLCASSAGTWDEQYFGPGTRLTVT.

This clonotype was seen just once. The chain recombines TRBV4-1 with TRBJ2-1, with 14 bases matching TRBD2. V shed 4 bases, J shed 3 bases, and the junction held 2 bases outside the gene matches. The germline V gene has CDR1 MGHRA and CDR2 YSYEKL. This CDR3 contains 16 residues. The CDR3 here is CASSPGTSGSYNEQFF. CDR3 sequence (DNA): TGCGCCAGCAGCCCAGGGACTAGCGGGAGCTACAATGAGCAGTTCTTC.

This chain uses TRBV20-1 with TRBJ1-5, with 12 bases matching TRBD1. The CDR3 has 17 amino acids. CDR1 is DFQATT and CDR2 is SNEGSKA in the germline V gene (reference sequence). V lost 1 base and J lost 2; bases outside the gene matches: 6. The DNA for the CDR3 is TGCAGTGCTAGAGTAGGGACAGGGGGCTTAGGCAATCAGCCCCAGCATTTT. Protein: CSARVGTGGLGNQPQHF.